Given below is one T cell receptor (beta chain) in context. This clonotype was observed at least ten times. Its antigen is currently not known. Per-base quality was not reported, and no clone a single base away is much larger than it. From the germline V gene (reference sequence), CDR1 is MNHNY and CDR2 is SVGAGI. V gives up 7 bases and J gives up 1 base, and the segment between their germline ends measures 14 bases. The CDR3 runs 14 residues from the cysteine to the phenylalanine. Of the read, only the CDR3 DNA is kept; its 42 bases are in frame from base 1. These data are taken from a study of blood T cells in healthy people across ages (dated by TCRdb to 2015 to 2017). With respect to the entire study: In model experiments, template switching captured roughly one uniquely barcoded TCR beta cDNA molecule for every two T cells. To track age-related changes in TCR beta repertoire diversity, the study relied on deep sequencing normalized with unique cDNA molecular identifiers. The donors were divided into four age groups: young (average approximately 17 years), middle-aged (about 41), aged (approximately 62) and long-lived (roughly 88). To avoid experimental bias, donors of different ages were distributed randomly across sequencing lanes. Two additional independent replicas of 1 million unique cDNA reads from the same blood draw were analyzed for two donors (one aged 18 to 30 and one aged 80 or older). General study outcomes and caveats: Compared with the aged group, the long-lived group had more naive CD4+ T cells, fewer expanded clones and increased TCR diversity, suggesting age selection. A strong correlation was found between observed TCR beta diversity and the percentage of naive T cells measured by flow cytometry. Estimates of total diversity based on one million sequenced T cells were considered lower bounds and underestimates. Because donor CMV infection status was unknown, age-related changes in expanded clonotypes were potentially confounded. Since profiling was done on bulk unsorted PBMCs, naive and antigen-experienced compartments could not be conclusively compared. Observed TCR beta diversity per million T cells fell roughly linearly with age, and a significant reduction was already apparent by age about 38.

Libraries were prepared through 5' RACE. The sequencing machine was an Illumina HiSeq 2500. A second about 7 to 11 cycle PCR used a sample-barcoded 5' primer and a J-beta primer mix. A template-switch 5' adaptor carrying 12 random nucleotides introduced a unique molecular identifier onto each TCR beta cDNA molecule. Each sample yielded at least 3 million CDR3-containing paired-end reads. The Mint cDNA synthesis kit, primed by a TRBC-specific oligonucleotide, was used to synthesize first-strand cDNA from all RNA. Following uracil-DNA glycosylase treatment, all cDNA underwent a first 18-cycle PCR with the universal primers M1SS and BC2_uni_R. The authors processed their data as follows. For normalization, 1 million high-quality reads were randomly selected from each sample, with every read carrying a distinct molecular identifier. Instead of being binned into consensus sequences, reads with shared molecular identifiers were discarded. MiTCR, with a Q25 quality threshold and the strictest error-elimination algorithm, was used for CDR3 identification, clonotype clustering and error correction. A nonparametric unseen species model using Euler transformation provided a lower-bound estimate of total TCR beta diversity. The public reads were quality trimmed at Q25 with fastp and then assembled into clones with MiXCR by TCRdb, keeping productive beta chains. Rows with one shared CDR3 protein collapse into an entry with the most common genes and DNA. TCRdb assigned the V and J calls; the authors' analysis was not used. Recorded for this sample are roughly 640,000 distinct CDR3 sequences; approximately 30% of them occurred a single time. In total, the top ten clones hold about a sixth of the sample.

Systemically healthy Caucasian individuals from Russia, approximately 39 in total and aged about 6 to 95 years, were included as donors. About 9.6 milliliters of peripheral blood were collected from each donor into EDTA-treated Vacutainer tubes. Ficoll-Paque density-gradient centrifugation was used to isolate PBMCs, with at least 6.5 million obtained per sample. Trizol reagent was used to extract total RNA from the PBMCs, yielding at least 5 micrograms per sample. The percentages of naive CD45RAhigh/CD27high T cells were determined by flow cytometry on a PBMC aliquot from every donor. The sequence derives from an elderly woman in good health. The chain is encoded by TRBV6-6 joined to TRBJ2-7; the D region possibly corresponds to TRBD1 (5 bases align). Sequences were obtained from blood. The CDR3 is CASKRTGPSYEQYF. The DNA sequence reads TGTGCCAGCAAAAGAACAGGTCCTTCCTACGAGCAGTACTTC.